Below, 19 T cell receptor beta chains from the same sample are listed, as sequenced in a study of tissue T cells after allogeneic stem cell transplantation. Indicated time point: mouse harvest day 7 after allogeneic transplant. The graft held 10^6 splenic CD5+ T cells and 10^7 T-cell-depleted bone marrow cells. The repertoire was sequenced with immunoSEQ multiplex PCR; TCRdb's copy has only in-frame clones and lacks some. The data contain about 6,600 clones, 45% to 55% of them singletons. Sequencing was carried out using lymph node tissue. The receptors here all came from a female BALB/c mouse given C57BL/6 T cells with graft-versus-host disease after an allogeneic hematopoietic cell transplant.

Concerning this clone itself: The germline and genes are mouse ones. The read finishes 1 residue shy of the CDR3 end, and the germline J gene is used to complete it. The chain is built from TRBV12-2 and TRBJ2-7; 8 bases are a match to TRBD2. The CDR3 is made up of 14 amino acids. With 2 bases clipped from V and 0 bases from J, the junction kept 2 bases outside the gene matches. CDR1 is SGHLS and CDR2 is HYDKME in the germline V gene. CDR3 residues: CASSPGGSSYEQYF. The CDR3 DNA, read in part, is TGTGCCAGCTCTCCTGGGGGGAGCTCCTATGAACAGTAC. Based on the CDR3 plus reference TRBV12-2 and TRBJ2-7, the full variable domain is NSGVVQSPRYIIKGKGERSILKCIPISGHLSVAWYQQTQGQELKFFIQHYDKMERDKGNLPSRFSVQQFDDYHSEMNMSALELEDSAVYFCASSPGGSSYEQYFGPGTRLTVL.

This clone was detected only a few times. Genes and germline are mouse. The CDR3 is cut off 1 residue early in the read; its end comes from the germline J gene. V is TRBV20 and J is TRBJ1-3, with D possibly matching TRBD1 (5 bases). The CDR3 runs to 12 residues. CDR1 is GFQATS, CDR2 STVNSAI, per germline. The covered CDR3 bases are TGTGGGATGGGGGGTTCTGGAAATACGCTCTAT. Its translation is CGMGGSGNTLY. The whole CDR3 is CGMGGSGNTLYF.

The table lists this clone with a few counts. Mouse gene names and germline throughout. The read halts 1 residue ahead of the CDR3 end, with the missing end drawn from the germline J gene. J is TRBJ1-2 and V is TRBV26, with TRBD1 matching 7 bases. V gave up 6 bases and J gave up 0 bases; unmatched junction bases: 4. This CDR3 region has 14 residues. CDR1 and CDR2 from the germline V gene are KGHPV and FQNQEV (reference sequence). The CDR3 is CASSRDSANSDYTF. The CDR3 bases that were read are TGTGCCAGCAGCCGGGACAGTGCAAACTCCGACTACACC.

In regard to this clone: Any gene name here is a mouse gene name. The read comes to an end 1 residue before the CDR3 does, leaving the germline J gene to fill in the end. J is TRBJ2-7 and V is TRBV2; 9 positions match TRBD1. J lost 7 bases, V lost 0 bases, and 4 bases had no gene match. Germline V gene data show CDR1 as LGHNA and CDR2 as YSYQKL. CDR3 length: 14 residues. CDR3 bases read: TGTGCCAGCAGCCAAGAGAACAGGGGGCTGGAACAGTAC. It is translated as CASSQENRGLEQY. The CDR3 reads in full as CASSQENRGLEQYF.

Comments on this clone: The genes are named according to mouse. The read is 1 residue too short to cover the CDR3 end, so that end is filled in from the germline J gene. This chain connects TRBV4 to TRBJ1-2; no firm D call. Looked up from germline, CDR1 is LGHDT and CDR2 is YNNKQL (reference sequence). Trimming removed 5 bases from V and 1 base from J, with 5 bases in between. This CDR3 spans 12 amino acids. The covered CDR3 bases are TGTGCCAGCAGCAGGGTAAACTCCGACTACACC. Protein product: CASSRVNSDYT. In full, the CDR3 is CASSRVNSDYTF.

Points on this clone: Gene names and germline match the mouse. The sequenced part of the CDR3 DNA is TGTGCCAGCAGTGGGGGGGCTAACTCCGACTACACC. Translated, it gives CASSGGANSDYT. The entire CDR3 protein is CASSGGANSDYTF. The chain couples TRBV13-3 to TRBJ1-2; D is perhaps TRBD1 (6 bases). The read is 1 residue too short to cover the CDR3 end, so that end is filled in from the germline J gene. The CDR3 is made up of 13 amino acids. The germline gives CDR1 NNHDY, CDR2 SYVADS. V dropped 3 bases and J dropped 2 bases, with 8 bases sitting between them.

Note on this clone: Each gene name is a mouse one. The sequence runs out 1 residue before the end of the CDR3; the remainder is reconstructed from the germline J gene. This rearrangement joins TRBV17 to TRBJ2-2, with 7 bases matching TRBD1. After removal of 7 bases from V and 1 base from J, the junction contained 0 bases not matched to a gene. Germline V CDR1 and CDR2: MNHDT, YYDKIL. CDR3 length equals 13 residues. The CDR3 DNA, read in part, is TGTGCTAGCAACAGGGGAAACACCGGGCAGCTCTAC. Amino acids: CASNRGNTGQLY. The complete CDR3 reads CASNRGNTGQLYF. Full variable domain (remainder filled in from reference TRBV17 and TRBJ2-2): DTTVKQNPRYKLARVGKPVNLICSQTMNHDTMYWYQKKPNQAPKLLLFYYDKILNREADTFEKFQSSRPNNSFCSLYIGSAGLEYSAMYLCASNRGNTGQLYFGEGSKLTVL.

Notes on this clone: Gene names refer to mouse genes. From the germline J gene comes the end of the CDR3, since the read stops 1 residue before it. This chain uses TRBV26 with TRBJ2-1; TRBD2 matches 11 bases. Trimming removed 0 bases from V and 7 bases from J; junction bases left unmatched: 5. Germline assignment: CDR1 KGHPV and CDR2 FQNQEV (reference sequence). The CDR3 totals 16 residues. This chain's CDR3 is CASSLSDWGVGAEQFF. The sequenced part of the CDR3 DNA is TGTGCCAGCAGTCTGTCGGACTGGGGGGTGGGGGCTGAGCAGTTC.

About this clone: Gene names are mouse gene names. The CDR3 goes on 1 residue after the read ends, and that part is filled in from the germline J gene. The genes are TRBV26 and TRBJ2-2, with TRBD1 as a possible D gene (6 bases). This CDR3 has 14 amino acids. The germline V and J ends were trimmed by 4 bases and 1 base, with 7 bases remaining between them. The germline gives CDR1 KGHPV, CDR2 FQNQEV (reference sequence). CDR3: CASSRDINTGQLYF. CDR3 DNA (partial): TGTGCCAGCAGTCGGGACATAAACACCGGGCAGCTCTAC.

With regard to this clone: Genes and germline are mouse. The CDR3 is cut off 1 residue early in the read; its end comes from the germline J gene. The chain combines TRBV13-3 with TRBJ2-1; either TRBD1 or TRBD2 may supply D (5 bases each). The CDR3 is 13 residues long. With 6 bases removed from V and 1 base from J, the gap between germline ends came to 8 bases. Per germline, CDR1 NNHDY and CDR2 SYVADS. The CDR3 DNA, read in part, is TGTGCCAGCAACCGGGACAACTATGCTGAGCAGTTC. Residues: CASNRDNYAEQF. The CDR3, in full, reads CASNRDNYAEQFF.

On this clone: Mouse names are used for the genes. The read terminates 1 residue before the CDR3 end, so the remaining end is supplied by the germline J gene. V and J are TRBV26 and TRBJ1-2; 9 bases fit TRBD1. V trimming: 6 bases; J trimming: 4 bases; junction bases outside the gene matches: 3. CDR1 is KGHPV, CDR2 FQNQEV, per germline (reference sequence). CDR3 length equals 13 residues. Partial CDR3 DNA: TGTGCCAGCAGGCCACAGGGGGCCTCCGACTACACC. This gives the protein CASRPQGASDYT. The complete CDR3 protein is CASRPQGASDYTF.

Comments on this clone: The listed genes are named as in mouse. The read ends 1 residue early relative to the CDR3; the germline J gene fills the gap. The chain uses TRBV26 and TRBJ2-7; D remains unclear. Germline-derived CDR1 and CDR2 are KGHPV and FQNQEV (reference sequence). The V and J ends lost 2 bases and 4 bases respectively, with 6 bases between them. The CDR3 runs to 12 residues. The CDR3 bases that were read are TGTGCCAGCAGTCTGGAGAGATATGAACAGTAC. Its translation is CASSLERYEQY. The CDR3 in its entirety is CASSLERYEQYF.

Notes on this clone: Gene names and germline match the mouse. The read finishes 1 residue shy of the CDR3 end, and the germline J gene is used to complete it. The chain couples TRBV26 to TRBJ2-1; TRBD1 might be the D (5 bases). There are 14 residues in the CDR3. Germline CDR1 reads KGHPV; CDR2 reads FQNQEV (reference sequence). V lost 4 bases and J lost 1, with 8 bases in between. The part of the CDR3 DNA that was read is TGTGCCAGCAGTCAAGGGGTCAACTATGCTGAGCAGTTC. Translation gives CASSQGVNYAEQF. The CDR3 reads in full as CASSQGVNYAEQFF.

This clone was found a few times. The genes and germline here are from mouse. The observed sequence ends 1 residue before the CDR3 terminus, with the missing tail filled in from the germline J gene. The V call is TRBV3, the J call TRBJ2-7, with 8 bases lining up with TRBD2. The CDR3 is made up of 13 amino acids. The germline gives CDR1 SNHLY, CDR2 FYNGKV (reference sequence). The V segment lost 5 bases and the J segment 4 bases; nucleotides outside the gene matches: 4. The CDR3 sequence: CASSDWGPYEQYF. The CDR3 bases that were read are TGTGCCAGCAGCGACTGGGGTCCTTATGAACAGTAC.

This clone was seen a few times. Gene names and germline match the mouse. The read finishes 1 residue shy of the CDR3 end, and the germline J gene is used to complete it. The gene calls are TRBV5 and TRBJ1-5; 10 positions agree with TRBD1. V shed 2 bases, J shed 4 bases, and the junction held 5 bases outside the gene matches. Germline-derived CDR1 and CDR2 are LGHNA and YNLKQL (reference sequence). This CDR3 has 16 residues. CDR3 DNA, as far as it was read: TGTGCCAGCAGCCAAACCCCGGGACAGGGGAACCAGGCTCCGCTT. Its translation is CASSQTPGQGNQAPL. The full CDR3 protein is CASSQTPGQGNQAPLF.

With respect to this clone: Genes and germline come from the mouse. The read stops 1 residue short of the end of the CDR3; the missing end is completed from the germline J gene. The chain links TRBV19 to TRBJ1-5; TRBD1 is a possible D gene (6 bases). CDR1 and CDR2 (germline): FNHDT, SITEND (reference sequence). The ends were cut back, 6 bases at V and 2 bases at J, with 12 bases in the middle. The CDR3 totals 14 residues. The covered CDR3 bases are TGTGCCAGCAAGGGAGGGACATACAACCAGGCTCCGCTT. It is translated as CASKGGTYNQAPL. The whole CDR3 is CASKGGTYNQAPLF. Variable domain in full (rest from reference TRBV19 and TRBJ1-5): GGIITQTPKFLIGQEGQKLTLKCQQNFNHDTMYWYRQDSGKGLRLIYYSITENDLQKGDLSEGYDASREKKSSFSLTVTSAQKNEMAVFLCASKGGTYNQAPLFGEGTRLSVL.

To note about this clone: All gene names here are mouse names. CDR3 residues: CSSSQVGGGDTQYF. The DNA read from the CDR3 is TGCTCCAGCAGTCAAGTGGGGGGGGGCGACACCCAGTAC. V is TRBV23 and J is TRBJ2-5; the D segment call TRBD2 is taken from the table without a DNA check. The read ends 1 residue before the CDR3 terminus; that terminus is restored from the germline J gene. The CDR3 runs to 14 residues. Germline V gene sequence: CDR1 KGHTA, CDR2 FQNQQP.

Regarding this clone: Gene names are the mouse ones. Read data end 1 residue before the CDR3 end; the end is taken from the germline J gene. This rearrangement joins TRBV5 to TRBJ2-5; 13 bases match TRBD2. Germline loops: CDR1 LGHNA, CDR2 YNLKQL (reference sequence). CDR3 size: 16 residues. V dropped 1 base and J dropped 6; count of bases not matched to a gene: 4. Incomplete CDR3 DNA: TGTGCCAGCAGCCAAGGGACTGGGGGGGCGAGGGACACCCAGTAC. The encoded protein is CASSQGTGGARDTQY. The whole CDR3 protein reads CASSQGTGGARDTQYF.

Points on this clone: Genes and germline come from the mouse. The read stops 1 residue short of the end of the CDR3; the missing end is completed from the germline J gene. V usage is TRBV16 and J usage is TRBJ1-1; D is undetermined. This CDR3 is 13 amino acids long. The germline V and J ends were trimmed by 1 base and 1 base, with 4 bases remaining between them. Germline CDR1 reads SGHSA; CDR2 reads FRNQAP. The CDR3 loop is CASSLGGNTEVFF. CDR3 DNA, as far as it was read: TGTGCAAGCAGCTTAGGGGGGAACACAGAAGTCTTC.